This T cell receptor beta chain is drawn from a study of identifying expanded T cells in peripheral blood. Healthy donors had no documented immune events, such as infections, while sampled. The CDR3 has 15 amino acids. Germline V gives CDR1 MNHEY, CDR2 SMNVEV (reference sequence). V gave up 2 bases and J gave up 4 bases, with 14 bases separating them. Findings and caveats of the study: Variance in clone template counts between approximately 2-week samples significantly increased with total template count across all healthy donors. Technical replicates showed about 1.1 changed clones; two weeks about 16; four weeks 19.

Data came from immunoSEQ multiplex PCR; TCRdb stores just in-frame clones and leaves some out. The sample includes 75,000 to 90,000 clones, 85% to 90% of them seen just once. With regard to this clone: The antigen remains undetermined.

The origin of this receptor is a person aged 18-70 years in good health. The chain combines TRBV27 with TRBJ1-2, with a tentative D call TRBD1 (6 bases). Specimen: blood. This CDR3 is CASSLQAGVGYGYTF. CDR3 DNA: TGTGCCAGCAGTTTACAGGCAGGGGTCGGCTATGGCTACACCTTC.